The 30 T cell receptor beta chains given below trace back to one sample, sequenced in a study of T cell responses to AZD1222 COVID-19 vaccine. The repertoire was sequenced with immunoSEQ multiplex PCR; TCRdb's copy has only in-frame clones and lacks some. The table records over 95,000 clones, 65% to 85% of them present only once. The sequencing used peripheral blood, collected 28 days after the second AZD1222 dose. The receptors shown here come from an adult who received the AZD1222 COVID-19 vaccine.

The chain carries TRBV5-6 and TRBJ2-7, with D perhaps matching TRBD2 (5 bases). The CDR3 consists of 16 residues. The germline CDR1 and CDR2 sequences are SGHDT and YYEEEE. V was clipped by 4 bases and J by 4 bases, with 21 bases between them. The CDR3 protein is CASSPRPGLRRYEQYF. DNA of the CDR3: TGTGCCAGCAGCCCACGACCGGGCCTTCGGAGGTACGAGCAGTACTTC.

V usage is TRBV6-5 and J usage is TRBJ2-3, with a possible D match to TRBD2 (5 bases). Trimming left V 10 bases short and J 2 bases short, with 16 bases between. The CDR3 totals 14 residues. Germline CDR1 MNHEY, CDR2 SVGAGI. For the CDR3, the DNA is TGTGCCACCCGACCCCCCGGGGACACAGATACGCAGTATTTT. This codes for CATRPPGDTDTQYF.

CDR3 region: CASSNRRTGNYGYTF. The CDR3 coding sequence is TGTGCCAGCAGTAACCGACGGACAGGGAACTATGGCTACACCTTC. The gene calls are TRBV6-5 and TRBJ1-2, with 8 bases identical to TRBD1. Germline assignment: CDR1 MNHEY and CDR2 SVGAGI. The CDR3 has 15 residues. The V gene end was trimmed by 5 bases and the J gene end by 2 bases; junction bases not matched to a gene: 7.

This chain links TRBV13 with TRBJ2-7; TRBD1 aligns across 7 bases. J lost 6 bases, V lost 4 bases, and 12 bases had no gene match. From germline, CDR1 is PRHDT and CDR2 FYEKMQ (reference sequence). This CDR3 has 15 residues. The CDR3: CASSSGGFILPEQYF. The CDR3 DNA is TGTGCCAGCAGCTCAGGGGGTTTTATCCTTCCCGAGCAGTACTTC.

DNA of the CDR3: TGTGCCAGCTCACCGTGGGACGCCGGGGAGCTGTTTTTT. Translating it yields CASSPWDAGELFF. The chain has TRBV18 and TRBJ2-2; D tentatively fits TRBD1 or TRBD2 (5 bases each). Germline V gives CDR1 KGHSH, CDR2 LQKENI. V was clipped by 3 bases and J by 6 bases, with 8 bases between them. The CDR3 runs to 13 residues.

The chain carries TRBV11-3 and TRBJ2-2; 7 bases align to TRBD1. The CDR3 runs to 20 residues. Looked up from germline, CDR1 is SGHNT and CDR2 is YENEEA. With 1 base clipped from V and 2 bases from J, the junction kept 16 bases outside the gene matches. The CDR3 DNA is TGTGCCAGCAGCTTAGCTTTTCCCGCCGGGACAGCGCTAAACACCGGGGAGCTGTTTTTT. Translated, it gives CASSLAFPAGTALNTGELFF.

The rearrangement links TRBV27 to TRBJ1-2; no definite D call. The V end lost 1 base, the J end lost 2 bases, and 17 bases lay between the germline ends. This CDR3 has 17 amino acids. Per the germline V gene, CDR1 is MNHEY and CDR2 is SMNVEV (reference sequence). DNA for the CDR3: TGTGCCAGCAGTTTATTCTCCTCGATGGGCCAAAACTATGGCTACACCTTC. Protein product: CASSLFSSMGQNYGYTF.

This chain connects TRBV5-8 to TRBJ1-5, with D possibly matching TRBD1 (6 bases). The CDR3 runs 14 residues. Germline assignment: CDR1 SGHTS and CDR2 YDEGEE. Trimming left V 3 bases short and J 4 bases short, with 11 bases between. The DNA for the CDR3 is TGTGCCAGCAGCTCAGGGGTTGGGAATCAGCCCCAGCATTTT. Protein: CASSSGVGNQPQHF.

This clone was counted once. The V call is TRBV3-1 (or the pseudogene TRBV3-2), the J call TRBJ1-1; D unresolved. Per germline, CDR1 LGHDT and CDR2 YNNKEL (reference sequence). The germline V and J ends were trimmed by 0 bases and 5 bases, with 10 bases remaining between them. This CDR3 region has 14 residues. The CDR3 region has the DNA TGTGCCAGCAGCCAAGATTCGGCGGGGACTGAAGCTTTCTTT. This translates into CASSQDSAGTEAFF.

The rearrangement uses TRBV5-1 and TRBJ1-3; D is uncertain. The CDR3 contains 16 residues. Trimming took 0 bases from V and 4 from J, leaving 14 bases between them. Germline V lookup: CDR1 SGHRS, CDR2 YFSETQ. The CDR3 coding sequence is TGCGCCAGCAGCTTGGGGACGACATTCTTGGGAAACACCATATATTTT. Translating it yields CASSLGTTFLGNTIYF.

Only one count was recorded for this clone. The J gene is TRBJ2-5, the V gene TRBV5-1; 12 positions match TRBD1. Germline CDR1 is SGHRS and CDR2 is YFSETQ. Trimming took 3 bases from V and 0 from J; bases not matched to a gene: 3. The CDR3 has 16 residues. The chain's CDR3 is CASSSGTGGYQETQYF. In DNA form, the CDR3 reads TGCGCCAGCAGCTCTGGGACAGGGGGCTACCAAGAGACCCAGTACTTC.

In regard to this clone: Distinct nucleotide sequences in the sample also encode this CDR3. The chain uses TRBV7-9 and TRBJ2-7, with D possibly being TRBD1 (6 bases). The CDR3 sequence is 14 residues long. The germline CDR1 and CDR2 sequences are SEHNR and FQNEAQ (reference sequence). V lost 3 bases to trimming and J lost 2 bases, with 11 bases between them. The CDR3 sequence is CASSFETGAYEQYF. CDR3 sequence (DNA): TGTGCCAGCAGCTTCGAGACAGGAGCCTACGAGCAGTACTTC.

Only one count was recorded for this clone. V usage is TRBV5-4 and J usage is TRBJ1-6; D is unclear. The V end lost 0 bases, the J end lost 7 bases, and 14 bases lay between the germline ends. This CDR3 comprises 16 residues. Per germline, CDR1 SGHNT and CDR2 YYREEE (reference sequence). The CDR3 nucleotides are TGTGCCAGCAGCTTGGGAGGTCTGGGAGTAAATTCACCCCTCCACTTT. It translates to CASSLGGLGVNSPLHF. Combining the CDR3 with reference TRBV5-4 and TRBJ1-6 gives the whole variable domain ETGVTQSPTHLIKTRGQQVTLRCSSQSGHNTVSWYQQALGQGPQFIFQYYREEENGRGNFPPRFSGLQFPNYSSELNVNALELDDSALYLCASSLGGLGVNSPLHFGNGTRLTVT.

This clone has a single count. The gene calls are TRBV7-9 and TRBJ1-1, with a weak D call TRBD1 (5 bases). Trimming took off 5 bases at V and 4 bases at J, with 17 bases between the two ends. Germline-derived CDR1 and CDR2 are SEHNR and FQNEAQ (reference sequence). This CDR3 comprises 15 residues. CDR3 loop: CASSQDGMGVTEAFF. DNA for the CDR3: TGTGCCAGCAGCCAGGACGGTATGGGGGTCACTGAAGCTTTCTTT.

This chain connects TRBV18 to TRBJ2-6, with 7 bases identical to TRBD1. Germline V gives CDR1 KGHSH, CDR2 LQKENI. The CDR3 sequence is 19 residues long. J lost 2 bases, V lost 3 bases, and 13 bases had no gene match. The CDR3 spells CASSPQGVFSVAGANVLTF. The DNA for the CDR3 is TGTGCCAGCTCACCGCAGGGGGTCTTTAGTGTGGCTGGGGCCAACGTCCTGACTTTC.

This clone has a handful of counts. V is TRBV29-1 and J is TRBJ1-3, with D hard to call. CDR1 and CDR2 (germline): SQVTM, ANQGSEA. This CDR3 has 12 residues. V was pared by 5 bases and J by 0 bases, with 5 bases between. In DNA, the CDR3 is TGCAGCGTTCGCAGCTCTGGAAACACCATATATTTT. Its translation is CSVRSSGNTIYF.

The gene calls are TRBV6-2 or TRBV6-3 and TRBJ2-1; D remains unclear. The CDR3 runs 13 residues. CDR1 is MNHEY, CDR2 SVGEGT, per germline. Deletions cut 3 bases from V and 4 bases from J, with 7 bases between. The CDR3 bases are TGTGCCAGCAGTTATAACCCGTACAATGAGCAGTTCTTC. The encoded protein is CASSYNPYNEQFF.

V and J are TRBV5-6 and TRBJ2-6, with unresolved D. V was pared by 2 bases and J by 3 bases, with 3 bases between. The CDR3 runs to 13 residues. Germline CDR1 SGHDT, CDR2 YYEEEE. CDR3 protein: CASSFFGANVLTF. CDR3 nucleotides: TGTGCCAGCAGCTTCTTTGGGGCCAACGTCCTGACTTTC.

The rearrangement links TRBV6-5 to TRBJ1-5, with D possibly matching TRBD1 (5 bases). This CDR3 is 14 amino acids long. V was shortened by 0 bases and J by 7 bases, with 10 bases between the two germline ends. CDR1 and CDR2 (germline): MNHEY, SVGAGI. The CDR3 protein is CASSYSLTVQPQHF. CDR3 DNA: TGTGCCAGCAGTTACTCGCTGACAGTGCAGCCCCAGCATTTT.

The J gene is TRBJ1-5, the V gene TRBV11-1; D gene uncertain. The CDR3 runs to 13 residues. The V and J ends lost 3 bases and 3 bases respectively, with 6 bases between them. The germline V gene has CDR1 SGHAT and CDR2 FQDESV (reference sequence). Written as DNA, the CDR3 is TGTGCCAGCAGCTTCCAGGCCAATCAGCCCCAGCATTTT. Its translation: CASSFQANQPQHF.

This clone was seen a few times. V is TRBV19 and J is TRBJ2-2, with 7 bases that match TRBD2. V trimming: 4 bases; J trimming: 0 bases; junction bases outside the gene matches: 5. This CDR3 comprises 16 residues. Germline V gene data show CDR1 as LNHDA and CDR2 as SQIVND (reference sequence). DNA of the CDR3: TGTGCCAGTAGTAGGGGGGGAGTATCGAACACCGGGGAGCTGTTTTTT. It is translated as CASSRGGVSNTGELFF.

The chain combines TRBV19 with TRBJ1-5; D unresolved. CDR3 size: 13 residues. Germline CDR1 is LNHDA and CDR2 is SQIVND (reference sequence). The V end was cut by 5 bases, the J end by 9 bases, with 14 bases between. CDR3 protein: CASSWQAPRPQHF. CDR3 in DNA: TGTGCCAGTAGTTGGCAGGCCCCTAGGCCCCAGCATTTT.

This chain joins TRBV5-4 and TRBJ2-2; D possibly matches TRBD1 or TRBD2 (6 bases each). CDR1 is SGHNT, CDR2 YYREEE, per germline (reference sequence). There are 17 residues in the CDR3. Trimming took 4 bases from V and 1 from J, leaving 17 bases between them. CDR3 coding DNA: TGTGCCAGCAGCCTGGTCGGAGGGACAAGGAACACCGGGGAGCTGTTTTTT. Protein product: CASSLVGGTRNTGELFF.

CDR3 loop: CATSVSEDITDTQYF. As DNA, the CDR3 is TGTGCCACCAGTGTCTCCGAGGACATCACAGATACGCAGTATTTT. The rearrangement links TRBV24-1 to TRBJ2-3; a possible D gene is TRBD1 (5 bases). V was clipped by 5 bases and J by 2 bases, with 13 bases between them. The CDR3 contains 15 residues. Germline assignment: CDR1 KGHDR and CDR2 SFDVKD.

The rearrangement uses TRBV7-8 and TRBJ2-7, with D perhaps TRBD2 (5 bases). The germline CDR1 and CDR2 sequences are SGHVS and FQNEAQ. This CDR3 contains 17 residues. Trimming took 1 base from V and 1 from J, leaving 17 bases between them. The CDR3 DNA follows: TGTGCCAGCAGCTTAGGGCCAAGTGAGGGTGGGTCCTACGAGCAGTACTTC. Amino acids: CASSLGPSEGGSYEQYF. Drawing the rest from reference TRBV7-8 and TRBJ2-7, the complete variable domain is GAGVSQSPRYKVAKRGQDVALRCDPISGHVSLFWYQQALGQGPEFLTYFQNEAQLDKSGLPSDRFFAERPEGSVSTLKIQRTQQEDSAVYLCASSLGPSEGGSYEQYFGPGTRLTVT.

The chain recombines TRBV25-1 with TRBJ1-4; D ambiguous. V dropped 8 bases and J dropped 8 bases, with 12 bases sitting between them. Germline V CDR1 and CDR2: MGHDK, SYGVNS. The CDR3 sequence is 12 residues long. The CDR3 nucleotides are TGTGCCAGCGGGATCTCGGGAGAAAAACTGTTTTTT. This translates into CASGISGEKLFF. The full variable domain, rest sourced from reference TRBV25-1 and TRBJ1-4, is EADIYQTPRYLVIGTGKKITLECSQTMGHDKMYWYQQDPGMELHLIHYSYGVNSTEKGDLSSESTVSRIRTEHFPLTLESARPSHTSQYLCASGISGEKLFFGSGTQLSVL.

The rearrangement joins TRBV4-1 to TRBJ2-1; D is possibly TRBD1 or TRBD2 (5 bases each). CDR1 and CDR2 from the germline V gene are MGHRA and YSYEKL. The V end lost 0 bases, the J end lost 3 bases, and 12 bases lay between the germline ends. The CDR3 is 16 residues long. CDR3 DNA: TGCGCCAGCAGCCAAGATTTGGGGGAGTTCTACAATGAGCAGTTCTTC. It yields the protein CASSQDLGEFYNEQFF.

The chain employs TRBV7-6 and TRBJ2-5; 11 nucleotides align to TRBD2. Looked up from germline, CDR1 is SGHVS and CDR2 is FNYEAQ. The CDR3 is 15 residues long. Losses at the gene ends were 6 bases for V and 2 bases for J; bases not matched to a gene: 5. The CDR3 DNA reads TGTGCCAGCAGTTTACTAGCGGGGGAACAAGAGACCCAGTACTTC. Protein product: CASSLLAGEQETQYF. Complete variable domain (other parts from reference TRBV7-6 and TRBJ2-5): GAGVSQSPRYKVTKRGQDVALRCDPISGHVSLYWYRQALGQGPEFLTYFNYEAQQDKSGLPNDRFSAERPEGSISTLTIQRTEQRDSAMYRCASSLLAGEQETQYFGPGTRLLVL.

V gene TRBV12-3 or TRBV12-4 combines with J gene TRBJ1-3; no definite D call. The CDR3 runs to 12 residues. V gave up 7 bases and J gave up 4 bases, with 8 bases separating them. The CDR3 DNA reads TGTGCCAGCAAAACAGACGGAAACACCATATATTTT. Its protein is CASKTDGNTIYF.

The DNA for the CDR3 is TGTGCCAGCAGTTTCCCCGGGAGAATCACCGGGGAGCTGTTTTTT. It is translated as CASSFPGRITGELFF. The V and J genes are TRBV6-2 or TRBV6-3 and TRBJ2-2, with D tentatively TRBD2 (6 bases). Germline-derived CDR1 and CDR2 are MNHEY and SVGEGT. CDR3 length: 15 amino acids. V lost 4 bases, J lost 4 bases, and 13 bases lay in between.